This T cell receptor (beta chain) came from a study of blood T cells in healthy people across ages. Study-level findings and limits: Considered underestimates were the diversity estimates obtained from one million T cells.

A sample-barcoded 5' primer and a J-beta primer mix were used in a second PCR of about 6 to 12 cycles. TCRdb processed the 5' RACE reads anew with MiXCR; each CDR3 protein has one entry. Of 600,000 to 1,000,000 distinct CDR3 sequences detected, 58% appear once; the ten largest clones hold roughly 22%. Concerning this clonotype: Its antigen is still unknown.

Germline V gene sequence: CDR1 SGHTA, CDR2 FQGTGA. The CDR3 runs to 14 residues. J was trimmed by 5 bases and V by 5 bases; bases with no gene match: 6. V usage is TRBV7-3 and J usage is TRBJ2-1, with 7 bases aligning to TRBD1. The specimen was blood. The receptor was derived from a man aged 25-45 years in good health. The CDR3, as DNA: TGTGCCAGCAGCCCAGGGGGACAGAACAATGAGCAGTTCTTC. It codes for CASSPGGQNNEQFF.